These 18 T cell receptor beta chains originate from one sample sequenced in a study of T cell clones after liver transplantation. The table came from immunoSEQ multiplex PCR; TCRdb's copy has only in-frame clones and leaves some out. The data contain tens of thousands of clones, about 82% of them singletons. The material sequenced was CD4+ T cells from blood, taken 46 months after liver transplant. Every receptor here comes from a human patient who received a liver transplant. Some T cells may originate from the graft donor.

DNA for the CDR3: TGTGCCAGCAGTGAACAGGGAACCACTGAAGCTTTCTTT. Encoded protein: CASSEQGTTEAFF. V usage is TRBV6-1 and J usage is TRBJ1-1; tentatively, D is TRBD1 (5 bases). This CDR3 has 13 residues. Per the germline V gene, CDR1 is MNHNS and CDR2 is SASEGT. Trimming shortened V by 2 bases and J by 4 bases, and 8 bases separated the two germline ends.

V usage is TRBV7-8 and J usage is TRBJ2-1; D remains ambiguous. The V end lost 1 base, the J end lost 6 bases, and 16 bases lay between the germline ends. Germline values: CDR1 SGHVS, CDR2 FQNEAQ. The CDR3 has 16 residues. CDR3 nucleotides: TGTGCCAGCAGCTTAGACCTTCCCCCCTGGGGCAATGAGCAGTTCTTC. Translated: CASSLDLPPWGNEQFF. The variable domain in full, with the rest retrieved from reference TRBV7-8 and TRBJ2-1, is GAGVSQSPRYKVAKRGQDVALRCDPISGHVSLFWYQQALGQGPEFLTYFQNEAQLDKSGLPSDRFFAERPEGSVSTLKIQRTQQEDSAVYLCASSLDLPPWGNEQFFGPGTRLTVL.

This chain connects TRBV19 to TRBJ1-2; 8 bases match TRBD1. Germline V gives CDR1 LNHDA, CDR2 SQIVND (reference sequence). The CDR3 runs 17 residues. J lost 5 bases, V lost 0 bases, and 11 bases had no gene match. The CDR3 DNA is TGTGCCAGTAGTATAGATCGGACAGGGAGGGCTACATATGGCTACACCTTC. This gives the protein CASSIDRTGRATYGYTF.

CDR3 bases: TGCGCCAGCAGCTTGGCAGACTATGGCTACACCTTC. Its protein product is CASSLADYGYTF. The chain employs TRBV5-1 and TRBJ1-2; no clear D. Germline V CDR1 and CDR2: SGHRS, YFSETQ. V shed 0 bases and J shed 3 bases, with 3 bases lying between them. The CDR3 consists of 12 residues.

This chain links TRBV7-2 with TRBJ2-1; D is perhaps TRBD2 (7 bases). V was pared by 3 bases and J by 9 bases, with 21 bases between. Germline V gives CDR1 SGHTA, CDR2 FQGNSA. The CDR3 consists of 16 residues. The chain's CDR3 is CASSLGITAGAGEQFF. The CDR3 DNA reads as TGTGCCAGCAGCTTGGGGATCACGGCGGGGGCGGGTGAGCAGTTCTTC.

This clone was counted a few times. The chain couples TRBV5-1 to TRBJ2-1; D unclear. The germline CDR1 and CDR2 sequences are SGHRS and YFSETQ. There are 17 residues in the CDR3. V lost 3 bases and J lost 5, with 21 bases in between. The CDR3: CASSWEGRSIPNNEQFF. The DNA of the CDR3 is TGCGCCAGCAGCTGGGAAGGACGTAGTATACCCAACAATGAGCAGTTCTTC.

The V and J genes are TRBV9 and TRBJ1-5, with D perhaps TRBD1 (6 bases). Looked up from germline, CDR1 is SGDLS and CDR2 is YYNGEE. The V gene lost 0 bases and the J gene lost 2 bases, with 12 bases spanning the gap. CDR3 length: 16 residues. In DNA form, the CDR3 reads TGTGCCAGCAGCGTAGGCCCAGGGGTTGGCAATCAGCCCCAGCATTTT. This translates into CASSVGPGVGNQPQHF.

The DNA for the CDR3 is TGCGCCAGCAGCCGCGAGGGGATAGGGGGCTACACCTTC. Translating gives CASSREGIGGYTF. V usage is TRBV4-3 and J usage is TRBJ1-2, with a tentative D call TRBD1 (5 bases). The CDR3 covers 13 residues. With 4 bases removed from V and 8 bases from J, the gap between germline ends came to 14 bases. Germline CDR1 reads LGHNA; CDR2 reads YSLEER.

The chain has TRBV27 and TRBJ1-5; D call uncertain. V was clipped by 3 bases and J by 3 bases, with 12 bases between them. Germline CDR1 reads MNHEY; CDR2 reads SMNVEV (reference sequence). The CDR3 sequence is 15 residues long. The CDR3 reads CASSFPALPNQPQHF. In DNA form, the CDR3 reads TGTGCCAGCAGTTTTCCCGCCCTTCCCAATCAGCCCCAGCATTTT.

J is TRBJ2-3 and V is TRBV6-5; 9 bases match TRBD2. J gave up 2 bases and V 6 bases, and 3 bases lay outside the gene matches. The CDR3 totals 14 residues. Per the germline V gene, CDR1 is MNHEY and CDR2 is SVGAGI. The CDR3 loop is CASSRLAATDTQYF. The CDR3 DNA sequence: TGTGCCAGCAGCCGACTAGCGGCCACAGATACGCAGTATTTT.

V and J are TRBV11-2 and TRBJ2-7; tentatively, D is TRBD1 (6 bases). The V gene lost 1 base and the J gene lost 5 bases, with 15 bases spanning the gap. The CDR3 contains 15 residues. Germline CDR1 and CDR2: SGHAT and FQNNGV. CDR3 nucleotides: TGTGCCAGCAGCTTAGTCCTCACAGGGACCAACGAGCAGTACTTC. Translating gives CASSLVLTGTNEQYF.

J is TRBJ2-3 and V is TRBV9; TRBD2 agrees at 10 bases. V lost 2 bases, J lost 3 bases, and 9 bases stayed unmatched. CDR3 length: 17 amino acids. CDR1 and CDR2 from the germline V gene are SGDLS and YYNGEE. The CDR3 DNA follows: TGTGCCAGCAGCGTTCTACCCGGGACTAGCGCGACAGATACGCAGTATTTT. It is translated as CASSVLPGTSATDTQYF.

This chain links TRBV7-9 with TRBJ2-3; 12 nucleotides align to TRBD1. The CDR3 has 16 residues. J lost 3 bases, V lost 1 base, and 2 bases had no gene match. CDR1 is SEHNR and CDR2 is FQNEAQ in the germline V gene (reference sequence). The CDR3 DNA reads TGTGCCAGCAGCTTAGGGGACAGGGGGCAGACAGATACGCAGTATTTT. It is translated as CASSLGDRGQTDTQYF.

The CDR3 nucleotides are TGCGCCAGCAGCTTGGACCCTGCACAGTTGGATACGCAGTATTTT. Translation gives CASSLDPAQLDTQYF. The rearrangement uses TRBV5-1 and TRBJ2-3, with D unresolved. The germline V and J ends were trimmed by 0 bases and 6 bases, with 14 bases remaining between them. Germline CDR1 is SGHRS and CDR2 is YFSETQ. CDR3 length equals 15 residues. Complete variable domain (other parts from reference TRBV5-1 and TRBJ2-3): KAGVTQTPRYLIKTRGQQVTLSCSPISGHRSVSWYQQTPGQGLQFLFEYFSETQRNKGNFPGRFSGRQFSNSRSEMNVSTLELGDSALYLCASSLDPAQLDTQYFGPGTRLTVL.

J is TRBJ1-2 and V is TRBV27; 8 bases are shared with TRBD1. Germline V gives CDR1 MNHEY, CDR2 SMNVEV (reference sequence). This CDR3 has 14 residues. Trimming at V came to 2 bases and at J to 4 bases, leaving 3 bases not matched to a gene. CDR3 region: CASSLRQGIYGYTF. DNA of the CDR3: TGTGCCAGCAGTTTACGACAGGGGATCTATGGCTACACCTTC.

V usage is TRBV27 and J usage is TRBJ2-1, with D unresolved. Looked up from germline, CDR1 is MNHEY and CDR2 is SMNVEV (reference sequence). V lost 4 bases and J lost 5, with 12 bases in between. CDR3 length: 14 amino acids. The CDR3 region is CASSSQRAHNEQFF. CDR3 nucleotides: TGTGCCAGCAGTTCCCAGCGAGCTCACAATGAGCAGTTCTTC.

The V gene is TRBV23-1, the J gene TRBJ2-1; 11 bases map to TRBD2. TRBV23-1 counts as an open reading frame of uncertain function. The CDR3 runs 19 residues. The V gene end was trimmed by 5 bases and the J gene end by 8 bases; junction bases not matched to a gene: 20. In DNA form, the CDR3 reads TGCGCCAGCAGTGGATTGGAACTAGCGGGAGCCAGGCAGTTCTATGAGCAGTTCTTC. As protein: CASSGLELAGARQFYEQFF.

This clone was counted between two and nine times. The chain employs TRBV19 and TRBJ1-1; 7 positions match TRBD1. Germline CDR1 reads LNHDA; CDR2 reads SQIVND (reference sequence). J gave up 10 bases and V 5 bases, and 25 bases lay outside the gene matches. The CDR3 contains 18 residues. CDR3 sequence (DNA): TGTGCCAGTAGTTTAACAGCCTCCCGGGGACAGACGAAGGGTGTAGCTTTCTTT. This translates into CASSLTASRGQTKGVAFF. The full variable domain, completed using reference TRBV19 and TRBJ1-1, is DGGITQSPKYLFRKEGQNVTLSCEQNLNHDAMYWYRQDPGQGLRLIYYSQIVNDFQKGDIAEGYSVSREKKESFPLTVTSAQKNPTAFYLCASSLTASRGQTKGVAFFGQGTRLTVV.